These 2 T cell receptor beta chains came from one sample sequenced in a study of blood T cell repertoires in COVID-19. Clones were sequenced by immunoSEQ multiplex PCR, and TCRdb holds only the in-frame ones, with some missing. The repertoire holds some 150,000 clones, with around 87% as singletons. Sequencing was carried out using PBMCs or T cells enriched from blood (not recorded which). The receptors were gathered from a woman aged 30 to 39 with acute COVID-19.

The chain employs TRBV30 and TRBJ1-6; TRBD1 is a possible D gene (6 bases). Germline values: CDR1 GTSNPN, CDR2 SVGIG (reference sequence). There are 11 residues in the CDR3. Trimming left V 6 bases short and J 10 bases short, with 10 bases between. CDR3 region: CACGTLSPLHF. The DNA for the CDR3 is TGTGCCTGCGGGACACTCTCACCCCTCCACTTT.

CDR3 DNA sequence: TGTGCCAGCAGTTTATGGGGGGGACAGGGGGACACTGAAGCTTTCTTT. Translating it yields CASSLWGGQGDTEAFF. This chain connects TRBV28 to TRBJ1-1; TRBD1 agrees at 11 bases. The CDR3 consists of 16 residues. Germline CDR1 MDHEN, CDR2 SYDVKM. Unmatched junction bases numbered 3, after V lost 0 bases and J lost 3 bases.